Listed here are 9 T cell receptor beta chains from one sample, sequenced in a study of lymphopenia after photon versus proton radiotherapy. The protocol was immunoSEQ multiplex PCR, while the TCRdb copy is restricted to in-frame clones and leaves out a portion. The table has 70,000 or so clones, under 95% seen once. Sequenced here: peripheral blood, sampled from a patient treated with photon-based radiotherapy. These receptors were taken from a woman in her 40s with cholangiocarcinoma.

This chain connects TRBV7-6 to TRBJ1-1; D is unresolved. This CDR3 contains 14 residues. The germline CDR1 and CDR2 sequences are SGHVS and FNYEAQ. Trimming removed 2 bases from V and 0 bases from J, with 7 bases in between. CDR3 in amino acids: CASSLQTMNTEAFF. As DNA, the CDR3 is TGTGCCAGCAGCTTACAGACGATGAACACTGAAGCTTTCTTT.

A remark on this clone: At one of its ends the junction is not consistent with the germline gene, which may arise from a read error. The J gene is TRBJ2-7, the V gene TRBV10-2; perhaps TRBD1 as D (6 bases). The CDR3 runs 14 residues. Germline V gene lookup returns CDR1 WSHSY and CDR2 SAAADI. The CDR3 is CATKPGTPTYEQYF. The CDR3 DNA is TGTGCCACTAAACCCGGGACACCGACCTACGAGCAGTACTTC.

V and J are TRBV5-6 and TRBJ2-7; possible D gene TRBD1, 5 bases. The CDR3 runs to 16 residues. From germline, CDR1 is SGHDT and CDR2 YYEEEE. V was shortened by 0 bases and J by 5 bases, with 18 bases between the two germline ends. The CDR3 is CASSLARAMIGDEQYF. Written as DNA, the CDR3 is TGTGCCAGCAGCTTGGCCAGGGCGATGATCGGCGACGAGCAGTACTTC.

The rearrangement uses TRBV28 and TRBJ2-6; maybe TRBD2 (5 bases). CDR1 is MDHEN and CDR2 is SYDVKM in the germline V gene. Trimming left V 8 bases short and J 0 bases short, with 11 bases between. The CDR3 sequence is 15 residues long. This CDR3 reads CASHRENSGANVLTF. CDR3 coding DNA: TGTGCCAGCCACCGGGAAAACTCTGGGGCCAACGTCCTGACTTTC.

The chain couples TRBV6-6 to TRBJ1-4, with D tentatively TRBD1 (6 bases). The CDR3 is 15 amino acids. Germline lookup yields CDR1 MNHNY and CDR2 SVGAGI (reference sequence). V was trimmed by 4 bases and J by 8 bases, leaving 17 bases between them. The CDR3 protein is CASSSRDTVGEKLFF. CDR3 sequence (DNA): TGTGCCAGCAGTTCGAGGGACACGGTCGGCGAAAAACTGTTTTTT.

The chain joins TRBV2 to TRBJ2-7, with 8 bases matching TRBD2. The ends lost 4 bases at V and 5 bases at J; junction bases unmatched: 10. The length of the CDR3 is 15 residues. In germline, CDR1 is SNHLY, CDR2 FYNNEI. The CDR3 DNA reads TGTGCCAGCAGTGGGCTAGCGGGCAAGGAGGACGAGCAGTACTTC. This sequence encodes CASSGLAGKEDEQYF.

The V gene is TRBV9, the J gene TRBJ2-1; D remains unclear. Germline V gene data show CDR1 as SGDLS and CDR2 as YYNGEE. This CDR3 is built from 14 residues. V was trimmed by 0 bases and J by 1 base, leaving 5 bases between them. CDR3 residues: CASSVAGSYNEQFF. As DNA, the CDR3 is TGTGCCAGCAGCGTAGCCGGATCCTACAATGAGCAGTTCTTC.

The gene calls are TRBV5-5 and TRBJ1-3, with D unclear. The germline V gene has CDR1 SGHKS and CDR2 YYEKEE (reference sequence). V was pared by 7 bases and J by 0 bases, with 20 bases between. The CDR3 covers 17 residues. As DNA, the CDR3 is TGTGCCAGCTGCCTCATAATGGGCTCGAGCTCTGGAAACACCATATATTTT. This gives the protein CASCLIMGSSSGNTIYF.

The chain links TRBV7-6 to TRBJ2-7; the D call may be TRBD1 or TRBD2 (5 bases each). This CDR3 region has 15 residues. V shed 0 bases and J shed 2 bases, with 11 bases lying between them. Germline-derived CDR1 and CDR2 are SGHVS and FNYEAQ. Here the CDR3 DNA reads TGTGCCAGCAGCTTAGCGGGGGACGGAACCTACGAGCAGTACTTC. Translation: CASSLAGDGTYEQYF.